This TCR beta chain was found in a study of identical twins. MiXCR was run by TCRdb on the 5' RACE reads, yielding one entry per CDR3 protein. The sample yields under 350,000 distinct CDR3 sequences, over 8.5% seen once. Germline CDR1 reads SQVTM; CDR2 reads ANQGSEA. This CDR3 is 18 amino acids long. The J segment lost 2 bases and the V segment lost 1 base, leaving 9 bases of the junction unmatched. Concerning this clonotype: The antigen remains undetermined.

Study observations and caveats: There was more out-of-frame TCR alpha sharing in monozygotic twins than models estimated. When twins shared out-of-frame alpha sequences, those sequences had excess low generation probability. These conclusions were based on statistical analysis (cross-sectional, not following the same donors).

Only healthy Caucasians were enrolled as donors. This sample was also put to use in a study of yellow fever vaccine responses in identical twins.

The V and J genes are TRBV29-1 and TRBJ2-3; the match to TRBD2 covers 13 bases. The sample taken for sequencing was CD8+ T cells sorted from blood. The sequence was collected from a woman aged 18-30 years in good health. The CDR3 protein is CSVEGGTSGDPNTDTQYF. The CDR3 coding sequence is TGCAGCGTTGAAGGGGGGACTAGCGGGGATCCAAACACAGATACGCAGTATTTT.